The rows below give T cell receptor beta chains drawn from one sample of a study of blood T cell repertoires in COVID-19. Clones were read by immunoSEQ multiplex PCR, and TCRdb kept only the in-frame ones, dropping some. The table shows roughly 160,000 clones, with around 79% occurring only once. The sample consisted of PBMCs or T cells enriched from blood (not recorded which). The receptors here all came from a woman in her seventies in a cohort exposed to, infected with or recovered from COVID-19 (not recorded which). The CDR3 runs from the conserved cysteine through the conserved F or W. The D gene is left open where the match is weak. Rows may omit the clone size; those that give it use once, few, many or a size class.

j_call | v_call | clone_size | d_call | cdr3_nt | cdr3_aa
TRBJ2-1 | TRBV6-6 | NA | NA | TGTGCCAGCAGCCGTGGCGGACTTTACAATGAGCAGTTCTTC | CASSRGGLYNEQFF
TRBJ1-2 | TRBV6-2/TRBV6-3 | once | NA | TGTGCCAGCAGTTACACGCAGGTCCGGGGTAACTATGGCTACACCTTC | CASSYTQVRGNYGYTF
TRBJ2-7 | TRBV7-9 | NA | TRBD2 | TGTGCCAGCAGCTGGGGGGAGGGGTACGAGCAGTACTTC | CASSWGEGYEQYF
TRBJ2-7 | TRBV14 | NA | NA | TGTGCCAGCAGCCGAGGCAGGGCCTACGAGCAGTACTTC | CASSRGRAYEQYF
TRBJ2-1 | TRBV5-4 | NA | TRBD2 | TGTGCCAGCAGCCCCGAGGTGGCTAGCGGGAATGATGAGCAGTTCTTC | CASSPEVASGNDEQFF
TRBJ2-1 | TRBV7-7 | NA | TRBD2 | TGTGCTAGCAGCTTAGCACTAGCGGGAGGAGTTCTGTTCTTC | CASSLALAGGVLFF
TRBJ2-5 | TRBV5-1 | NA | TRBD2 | TGCGCCAGCAGCACCAGCATAGCGGGAGTAGGGGAGACCCAGTACTTC | CASSTSIAGVGETQYF
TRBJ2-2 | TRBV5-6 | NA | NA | TGTGCCAGCAGCTTGGATTGGACTTACCTCACCGGGGAGCTGTTTTTT | CASSLDWTYLTGELFF
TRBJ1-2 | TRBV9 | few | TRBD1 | TGTGCCAGCAGCCCCCGGGACAGGGGTAACTATGGCTACACCTTC | CASSPRDRGNYGYTF
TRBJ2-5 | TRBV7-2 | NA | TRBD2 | TGTGCCAGCAGCAAGCGGGGCCTTCGTCAGACCCAGTACTTC | CASSKRGLRQTQYF
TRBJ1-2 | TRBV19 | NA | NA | TGTGCCAGTAGTATATCAGTATTTATGGGCTACACCTTC | CASSISVFMGYTF
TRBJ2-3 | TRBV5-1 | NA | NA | TGCGCCAGCAGCTTGGATCTAGATAAGCAGTATTTT | CASSLDLDKQYF
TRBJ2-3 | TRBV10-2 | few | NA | TGCGCCAGCAGCCGGGGCCTAACAGGGAGCACAGATACGCAGTATTTT | CASSRGLTGSTDTQYF
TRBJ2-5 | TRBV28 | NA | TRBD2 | TGTGCCAGCAGAATAGCGGGAGGGCCGTTCGGACAAGAGACCCAGTACTTC | CASRIAGGPFGQETQYF
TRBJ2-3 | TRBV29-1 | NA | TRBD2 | TGCAGCGGACTAGCGGGAGATACGCAGTATTTT | CSGLAGDTQYF
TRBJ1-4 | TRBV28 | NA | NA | TGTGCCAGCAGTTCGGCAGGGCTTAATGAAAAACTGTTTTTT | CASSSAGLNEKLFF
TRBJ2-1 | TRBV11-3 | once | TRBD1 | TGTGCCAGCAGCTTGGCCGGGACAGGGGATTATGAGCAGTTCTTC | CASSLAGTGDYEQFF
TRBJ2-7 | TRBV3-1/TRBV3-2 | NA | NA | TGTGCCAGCAGCCAAACGGACAAGGGGACTTTCTACGAGCAGTACTTC | CASSQTDKGTFYEQYF
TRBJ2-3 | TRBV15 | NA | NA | TGTGCCACCAGCAGAGCGACGGGAAGCACAGATACGCAGTATTTT | CATSRATGSTDTQYF
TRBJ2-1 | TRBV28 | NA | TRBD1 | TGTGCCAGCAGTTCCACCGGTGCGACAGGGACCAATGAGCAGTTCTTC | CASSSTGATGTNEQFF
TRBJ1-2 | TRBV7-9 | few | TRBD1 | TGTGCCAGCAGCCGCAGTCCCAGGGGGCAGGCTTATGGCTACACCTTC | CASSRSPRGQAYGYTF
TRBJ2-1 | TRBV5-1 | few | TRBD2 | TGCGCCAGCAGCTTCAGCGGGAGTAAGGTTGAGCAGTTCTTC | CASSFSGSKVEQFF
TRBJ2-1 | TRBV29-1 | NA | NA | TGCAGCGTTCGGGGGACCCCATCCAATGAGCAGTTCTTC | CSVRGTPSNEQFF
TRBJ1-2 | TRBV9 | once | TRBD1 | TGTGCCAGCAGCGTAGCAGCAACAGGGGGTGGCTACACCTTC | CASSVAATGGGYTF
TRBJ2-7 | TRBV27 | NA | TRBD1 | TGTGCCAGCAGTCCACTTTGGGCCGACAGGGACGAGCAGTACTTC | CASSPLWADRDEQYF
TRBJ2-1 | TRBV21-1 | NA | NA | TGTGCCAGCAGCCGACTAGCGGGAACCAGTGAGCAGTTCTTC | CASSRLAGTSEQFF
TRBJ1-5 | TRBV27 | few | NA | TGTGCCAGCAGTTTTGGGGGCCTGCAGCCCCAGCATTTT | CASSFGGLQPQHF
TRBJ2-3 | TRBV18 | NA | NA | TGTGCCAGCTCACCACGATCCGCAGGCCTAAGCACAGATACGCAGTATTTT | CASSPRSAGLSTDTQYF
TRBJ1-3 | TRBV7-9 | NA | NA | TGTGCCAGCGGCGCGGGATACTCTGGAAACACCATATATTTT | CASGAGYSGNTIYF
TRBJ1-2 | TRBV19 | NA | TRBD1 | TGTGCCAGTAGCCGGACAGGGAACTATGGCTACACCTTC | CASSRTGNYGYTF
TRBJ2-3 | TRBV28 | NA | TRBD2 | TGTGCCAGCAGTTTTTCCGGACTAGCGAGGACAGATACGCAGTATTTT | CASSFSGLARTDTQYF
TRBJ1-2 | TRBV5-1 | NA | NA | TGCGCCAGCAGCTTGGAGTACGGACTCTATGGCTACACCTTC | CASSLEYGLYGYTF
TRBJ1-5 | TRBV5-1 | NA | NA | TGCGCCAGCAGCTTGGTCCCTAATCAGCCCCAGCATTTT | CASSLVPNQPQHF
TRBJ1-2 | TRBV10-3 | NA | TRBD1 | TGTGCCATCAACCCCCAGAGGGTGACAGGGGAGGGCTATGGCTACACCTTC | CAINPQRVTGEGYGYTF
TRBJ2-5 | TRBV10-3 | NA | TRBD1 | TGTGCCATCAGTGATTCTCAGGGGGTATTGGAGACCCAGTACTTC | CAISDSQGVLETQYF
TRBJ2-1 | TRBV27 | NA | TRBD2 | TGTGCCAGCAGTTCAACAGCGGGAGGGTATCCGGGCTACAATGAGCAGTTCTTC | CASSSTAGGYPGYNEQFF
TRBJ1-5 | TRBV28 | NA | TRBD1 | TGTGCCAGCATATCGGGACAGGGGGTGGGTAGTAGCAATCAGCCCCAGCATTTT | CASISGQGVGSSNQPQHF
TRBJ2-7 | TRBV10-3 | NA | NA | TGTGCCATCAGCAGCGGGCCAAGCGGCTCCTACGAGCAGTACTTC | CAISSGPSGSYEQYF
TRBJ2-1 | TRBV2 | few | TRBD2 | TGTGCCAGCAGTGGGAGCGGGGCCTACAATGAGCAGTTCTTC | CASSGSGAYNEQFF
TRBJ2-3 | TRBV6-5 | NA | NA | TGTGCCAGCAGACTCGGTGTTACTAGCACAGATACGCAGTATTTT | CASRLGVTSTDTQYF
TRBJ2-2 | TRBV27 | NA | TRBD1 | TGTGCCAGCAGTTTCCGGGACAGGGCTAAACCCGGGGAGCTGTTTTTT | CASSFRDRAKPGELFF
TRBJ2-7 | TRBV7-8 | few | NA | TGTGCCAGCAGCTTTACGACAGGCACTTGGGGCGAGCAGTACTTC | CASSFTTGTWGEQYF
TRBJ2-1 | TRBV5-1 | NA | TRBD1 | TGCGCCAGCAGCTTCGACAGGGTCGGGAATGAGCAGTTCTTC | CASSFDRVGNEQFF
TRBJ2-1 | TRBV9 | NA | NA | TGTGCCAGCAGCGTAAGTTCCTGGGTGCGGGAAGGTGAGCAGTTCTTC | CASSVSSWVREGEQFF
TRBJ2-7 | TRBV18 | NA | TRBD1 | TGTGCCAGCTCACGCTCGGGACAGGGCGTGGGTAGCGAGCAGTACTTC | CASSRSGQGVGSEQYF
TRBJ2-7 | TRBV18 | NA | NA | TGTGCCAGCTCACCACCCATTACTAGGACCCCCTACGAGCAGTACTTC | CASSPPITRTPYEQYF
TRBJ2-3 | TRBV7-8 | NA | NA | TGTGCCAGCAGCTTAGCGTTGAGCTTTCGCACAGATACGCAGTATTTT | CASSLALSFRTDTQYF
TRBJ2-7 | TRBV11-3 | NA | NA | TGTGCCAGCAGCTTTCTCCACGAGCAGTACTTC | CASSFLHEQYF
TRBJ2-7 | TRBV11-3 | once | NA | TGTGCCAGCAGCTTAGATTTTGGGCATTACGAGCAGTACTTC | CASSLDFGHYEQYF
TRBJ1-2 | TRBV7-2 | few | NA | TGTGCCAGCAGCTTAGGAAGAGGAAACTATGGCTACACCTTC | CASSLGRGNYGYTF
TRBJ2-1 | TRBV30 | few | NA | TGTGCCTGGAGTTACACCTACAATGAGCAGTTCTTC | CAWSYTYNEQFF
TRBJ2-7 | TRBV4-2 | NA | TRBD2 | TGTGCCAGCAGCCAAGCCCTCCCCAGACTAGCGGTCTCCTACGAGCAGTACTTC | CASSQALPRLAVSYEQYF
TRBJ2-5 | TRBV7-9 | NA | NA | TGTGCCAGCAGCTCTTTGGAGACCCAGTACTTC | CASSSLETQYF
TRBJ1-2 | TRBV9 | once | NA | TGTGCCAGCAGCGGCTCAACAGGGCAGTATGGCTACACCTTC | CASSGSTGQYGYTF
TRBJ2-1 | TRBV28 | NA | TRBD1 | TGTGCCAGCAGGGAGACAGGGTCAATCTATGAGCAGTTCTTC | CASRETGSIYEQFF
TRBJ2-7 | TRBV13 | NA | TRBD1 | TGTGCCAGCAGCTTATCGGTAGGGGGCCACGAGCAGTACTTC | CASSLSVGGHEQYF
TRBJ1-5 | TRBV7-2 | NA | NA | TGTGCCAGCAGCCCCGGTTGGAATCAGCCCCAGCATTTT | CASSPGWNQPQHF
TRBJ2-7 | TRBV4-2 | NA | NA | TGTGCCAGCAGCCAAGAGCCCGGGATGACAACCGAGCAGTACTTC | CASSQEPGMTTEQYF
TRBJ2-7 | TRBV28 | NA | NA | TGTGCCAGCGGAGTCACTATTACCTACGAGCAGTACTTC | CASGVTITYEQYF